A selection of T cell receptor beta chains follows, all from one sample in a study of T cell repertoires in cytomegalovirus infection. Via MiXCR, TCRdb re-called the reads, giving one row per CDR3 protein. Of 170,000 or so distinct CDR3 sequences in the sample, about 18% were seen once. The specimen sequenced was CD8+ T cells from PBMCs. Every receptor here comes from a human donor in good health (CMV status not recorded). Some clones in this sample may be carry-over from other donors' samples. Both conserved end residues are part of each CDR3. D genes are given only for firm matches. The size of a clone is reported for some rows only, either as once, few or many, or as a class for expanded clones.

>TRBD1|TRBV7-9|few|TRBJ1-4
CASSSLGQGRTEKLFF
TGTGCCAGCAGCTCGCTAGGACAGGGAAGAACTGAAAAACTGTTTTTT
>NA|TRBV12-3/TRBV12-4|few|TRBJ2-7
CASSQGGYEQYF
TGTGCCAGCAGTCAGGGGGGGTACGAGCAGTACTTC
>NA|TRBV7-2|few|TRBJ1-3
CASSGGGIGNTIYF
TGTGCCAGCAGCGGAGGAGGGATTGGAAACACCATATATTTT
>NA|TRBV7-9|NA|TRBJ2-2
CASSPVTDGTGELFF
TGTGCCAGCAGCCCCGTAACCGATGGGACCGGGGAGCTGTTTTTT
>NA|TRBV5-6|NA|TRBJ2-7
CASRVWGANEQYF
TGTGCCAGCAGGGTGTGGGGGGCGAACGAGCAGTACTTC
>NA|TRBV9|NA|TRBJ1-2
CASGGRGGYGYTF
TGTGCCAGCGGAGGGCGGGGCGGCTATGGCTACACCTTC
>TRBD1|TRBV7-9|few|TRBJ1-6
CASGDSSYNSPLHF
TGTGCCAGCGGGGACAGCTCCTATAATTCACCCCTCCACTTT
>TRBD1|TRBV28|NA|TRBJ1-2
CASREGQGYGYTF
TGTGCCAGCAGGGAGGGACAGGGATATGGCTACACCTTC
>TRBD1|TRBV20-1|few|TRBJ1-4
CSAPRGTANEKLFF
TGCAGTGCTCCCCGGGGGACAGCTAATGAAAAACTGTTTTTT
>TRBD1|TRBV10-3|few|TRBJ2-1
CAISPGQESSYNEQFF
TGTGCCATCAGTCCGGGACAGGAAAGCTCCTACAATGAGCAGTTCTTC
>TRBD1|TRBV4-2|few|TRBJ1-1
CASSQGQELYATGGRNTEAFF
TGTGCCAGCAGCCAAGGGCAGGAATTATATGCGACAGGGGGAAGGAACACTGAAGCTTTCTTT
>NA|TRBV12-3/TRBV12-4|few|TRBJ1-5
CASSFRGVNQPQHF
TGTGCCAGCAGTTTCAGGGGCGTGAATCAGCCCCAGCATTTT
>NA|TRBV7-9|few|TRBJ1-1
CASSPDPPLEAFF
TGTGCCAGCAGCCCGGACCCCCCCCTGGAAGCTTTCTTT
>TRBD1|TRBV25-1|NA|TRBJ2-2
CASRASTGGSTGELFF
TGTGCCAGCAGAGCCTCGACAGGGGGGAGCACCGGGGAGCTGTTTTTT
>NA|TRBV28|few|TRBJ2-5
CASSFLTDDGVQYF
TGTGCCAGCAGTTTTCTTACAGACGACGGGGTCCAGTACTTC
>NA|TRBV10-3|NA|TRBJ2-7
CAILDRSYEQYF
TGTGCCATCTTAGACAGATCCTACGAGCAGTACTTC
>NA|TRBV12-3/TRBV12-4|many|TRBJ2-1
CASSLGVRGGLDEQFF
TGTGCCAGCAGTTTAGGTGTTAGGGGGGGCCTGGATGAGCAGTTCTTC
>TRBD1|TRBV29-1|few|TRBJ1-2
CSAGQGASYGYTF
TGCAGCGCCGGACAGGGGGCAAGTTATGGCTACACCTTC
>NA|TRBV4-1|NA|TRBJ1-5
CASSQDPDNQPQHF
TGCGCCAGCAGCCAAGATCCCGACAATCAGCCCCAGCATTTT
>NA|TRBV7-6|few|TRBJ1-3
CASSLDDTTLLRGNTIYF
TGTGCCAGCAGCTTAGACGATACAACTCTCCTCAGGGGAAACACCATATATTTT
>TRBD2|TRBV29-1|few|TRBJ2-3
CSVEEVAGGSDTQYF
TGCAGCGTTGAGGAGGTAGCGGGGGGCTCAGATACGCAGTATTTT
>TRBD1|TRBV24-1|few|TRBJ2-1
CATSGQGFYNEQFF
TGTGCCACCAGCGGACAGGGTTTTTACAATGAGCAGTTCTTC
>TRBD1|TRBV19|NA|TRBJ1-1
CASSSPQGQTNYVAFF
TGTGCCAGTAGTAGCCCACAGGGACAGACGAACTACGTAGCTTTCTTT
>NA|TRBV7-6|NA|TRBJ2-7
CASSSSGPYEQYF
TGTGCCAGCAGCTCTTCTGGACCCTACGAGCAGTACTTC
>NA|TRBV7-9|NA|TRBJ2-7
CASSPDRDEQYF
TGTGCCAGCAGCCCGGACAGAGACGAGCAGTACTTC
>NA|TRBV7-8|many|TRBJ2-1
CASSLDPGVNNEQFF
TGTGCCAGCAGCTTAGACCCGGGGGTCAACAATGAGCAGTTCTTC
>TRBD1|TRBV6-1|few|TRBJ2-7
CASSELGTDIYEQYF
TGTGCCAGCAGTGAATTGGGGACAGACATCTACGAGCAGTACTTC
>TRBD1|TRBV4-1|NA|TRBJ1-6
CASSQGDRANSPLHF
TGCGCCAGCAGCCAAGGGGACAGGGCCAATTCACCCCTCCACTTT
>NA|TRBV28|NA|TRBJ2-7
CASSSPTLSSYEQYF
TGTGCCAGCAGTTCCCCCACCCTGAGCTCCTACGAGCAGTACTTC
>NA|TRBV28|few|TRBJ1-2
CASSSRGQTNYGYTF
TGTGCCAGCAGTTCCAGGGGTCAGACTAACTATGGCTACACCTTC
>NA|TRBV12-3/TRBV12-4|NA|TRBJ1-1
CASSLDTRGRWSTEAFF
TGTGCCAGCAGTTTAGACACCAGGGGACGATGGAGCACTGAAGCTTTCTTT
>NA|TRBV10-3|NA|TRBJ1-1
CAISGRTDNTEAFF
TGTGCCATCAGTGGCCGTACGGATAACACTGAAGCTTTCTTT
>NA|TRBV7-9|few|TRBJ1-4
CASSPPEVANEKLFF
TGTGCCAGCAGCCCCCCCGAGGTCGCTAATGAAAAACTGTTTTTT
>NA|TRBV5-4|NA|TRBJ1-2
CASRSRDGSIGYTF
TGTGCCAGCAGGTCCCGGGACGGATCCATTGGCTACACCTTC
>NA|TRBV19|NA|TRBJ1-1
CASSIDVWNTEAFF
TGTGCCAGTAGTATAGATGTATGGAACACTGAAGCTTTCTTT